This passage covers 27 T cell receptor beta chains from one sample sequenced in a study of T cell responses to AZD1222 COVID-19 vaccine. Assay: immunoSEQ multiplex PCR; the TCRdb copy retains only in-frame clones and omits some. The table lists 130,000 to 150,000 clones, around 90% of them singletons. The sample was peripheral blood, taken on day 0 of AZD1222 vaccination. Receptors originate from an adult in good health.

This chain links TRBV27 with TRBJ2-7; TRBD2 might be the D (6 bases). V was cut by 5 bases and J by 3 bases, with 20 bases left in between. The germline V gene encodes CDR1 MNHEY and CDR2 SMNVEV (reference sequence). This CDR3 has 16 amino acids. Here the CDR3 DNA reads TGTGCCAGCAGTCGCCAGACCGGGACTGGGGGCTACGAGCAGTACTTC. This encodes CASSRQTGTGGYEQYF.

The table lists this clone with a count of one. A read error may produce the germline difference seen at one junction end. V is TRBV7-2 and J is TRBJ1-2; tentative D call: TRBD1 (5 bases). Per the germline V gene, CDR1 is SGHTA and CDR2 is FQGNSA. The CDR3 length is 17 residues. CDR3 coding DNA: TGTGCCAGCAGCTTAGGGCACAGGAGTTTAGCTAACTATGGCCACACCTTC. Translated: CASSLGHRSLANYGHTF.

The chain employs TRBV3-1 (or the pseudogene TRBV3-2) and TRBJ1-2; no clear D. V lost 3 bases and J lost 7, with 9 bases in between. Germline CDR1 is LGHDT and CDR2 is YNNKEL (reference sequence). The CDR3 sequence is 12 residues long. CDR3 nucleotides: TGTGCCAGCAGCCAGAATTGGGGTGGCTACACCTTC. Translation gives CASSQNWGGYTF.

The rearrangement joins TRBV3-1 (or the pseudogene TRBV3-2) to TRBJ1-1; D ambiguous. CDR1 is LGHDT, CDR2 YNNKEL, per germline (reference sequence). This CDR3 has 13 amino acids. Trimming took 4 bases from V and 0 from J, leaving 6 bases between them. The CDR3 DNA sequence: TGTGCCAGCAGCCTGTCTTTGAACACTGAAGCTTTCTTT. This gives the protein CASSLSLNTEAFF.

The chain is built from TRBV5-1 and TRBJ1-4; 7 nucleotides align to TRBD1. CDR3 size: 15 residues. Germline lookup yields CDR1 SGHRS and CDR2 YFSETQ. V shed 5 bases, J shed 5 bases, and the junction held 9 bases outside the gene matches. The CDR3 reads CASRPGQAENEKLFF. The CDR3 DNA reads TGCGCCAGCAGACCCGGACAGGCCGAAAATGAAAAACTGTTTTTT.

The count of this clone is one. The chain has TRBV2 and TRBJ1-2; 7 nucleotides agree with TRBD1. CDR1 is SNHLY and CDR2 is FYNNEI in the germline V gene. This CDR3 comprises 18 residues. V dropped 3 bases and J dropped 2; count of bases not matched to a gene: 15. CDR3 sequence: CASSDNRGRDRENYGYTF. The CDR3 bases are TGTGCCAGCAGTGATAATCGGGGAAGGGACAGAGAAAACTATGGCTACACCTTC. Looking up the rest from reference TRBV2 and TRBJ1-2 gives the full variable domain: EPEVTQTPSHQVTQMGQEVILRCVPISNHLYFYWYRQILGQKVEFLVSFYNNEISEKSEIFDDQFSVERPDGSNFTLKIRSTKLEDSAMYFCASSDNRGRDRENYGYTFGSGTRLTVV.

This chain uses TRBV7-2 with TRBJ2-6; no reliable D call. The CDR3 runs to 13 residues. The V end lost 6 bases, the J end lost 0 bases, and 3 bases lay between the germline ends. Germline CDR1 SGHTA, CDR2 FQGNSA. CDR3 sequence: CASRDSGANVLTF. Here the CDR3 DNA reads TGTGCCAGCAGGGACTCTGGGGCCAACGTCCTGACTTTC.

The chain has TRBV5-1 and TRBJ2-7; TRBD2 is a possible D gene (6 bases). The CDR3 loop spans 16 amino acids. Trimming shortened V by 4 bases and J by 3 bases, and 20 bases separated the two germline ends. Germline V gene data show CDR1 as SGHRS and CDR2 as YFSETQ. The CDR3 sequence: CASSGAGRGTLYEQYF. DNA of the CDR3: TGCGCCAGCAGCGGGGCAGGGCGCGGGACCCTCTACGAGCAGTACTTC.

This clone was seen just once. The rearrangement links TRBV7-8 to TRBJ2-5; D gene uncertain. The CDR3 loop spans 13 amino acids. V was clipped by 7 bases and J by 1 base, with 10 bases between them. The V gene's germline CDR1 is SGHVS and CDR2 FQNEAQ. CDR3 region: CASTARVQETQYF. In DNA form, the CDR3 reads TGTGCCAGCACCGCCCGGGTCCAAGAGACCCAGTACTTC.

The rearrangement joins TRBV6-2 or TRBV6-3 to TRBJ1-2, with TRBD1 as a possible D gene (5 bases). Per the germline V gene, CDR1 is MNHEY and CDR2 is SVGEGT. The CDR3 sequence is 15 residues long. The ends were cut back, 4 bases at V and 5 bases at J, with 17 bases in the middle. In DNA, the CDR3 is TGTGCCAGCAGTTCACACGACAAGGGACCATATGGCTACACCTTC. Translating gives CASSSHDKGPYGYTF.

This chain connects TRBV9 to TRBJ2-1; the D gene could be TRBD1 or TRBD2 (6 bases each). V dropped 0 bases and J dropped 4 bases, with 11 bases sitting between them. This CDR3 has 15 residues. Germline CDR1 is SGDLS and CDR2 is YYNGEE. The CDR3 spells CASSVEGDLYNEQFF. For the CDR3, the DNA is TGTGCCAGCAGCGTAGAGGGGGACTTGTACAATGAGCAGTTCTTC.

This chain joins TRBV12-3 or TRBV12-4 and TRBJ1-6; no reliable D call. The CDR3 is 12 amino acids. With 6 bases removed from V and 11 bases from J, the gap between germline ends came to 11 bases. Here the CDR3 reads CASRTGLAPLHF. The CDR3 region has the DNA TGTGCCAGCAGGACTGGATTGGCACCCCTCCACTTT.

The chain employs TRBV7-9 and TRBJ2-3; 8 bases line up with TRBD2. V gave up 6 bases and J gave up 0 bases; unmatched junction bases: 8. This CDR3 contains 16 residues. Germline CDR1 and CDR2: SEHNR and FQNEAQ (reference sequence). CDR3 in amino acids: CASRARLATSTDTQYF. As DNA, the CDR3 is TGTGCCAGCAGGGCCCGACTAGCGACTAGCACAGATACGCAGTATTTT.

The chain joins TRBV2 to TRBJ2-2, with 11 positions matching TRBD2. J gave up 7 bases and V 4 bases, and 8 bases lay outside the gene matches. This CDR3 region has 16 residues. CDR1 and CDR2 (germline): SNHLY, FYNNEI. CDR3 bases: TGTGCCAGCAGTGGCACTAGCGGGAGAGGGGTCGGGGAGCTGTTTTTT. It translates to CASSGTSGRGVGELFF.

The CDR3 nucleotides read TGTGCCAGTAGTACGGGACCGTCGAACACTGAAGCTTTCTTT. Its translation is CASSTGPSNTEAFF. The J gene is TRBJ1-1, the V gene TRBV19, with D perhaps matching TRBD1 (5 bases). V gave up 4 bases and J gave up 1 base, with 10 bases separating them. The CDR3 is made up of 14 amino acids. CDR1 is LNHDA and CDR2 is SQIVND in the germline V gene (reference sequence).

This clone has only one observation. This rearrangement joins TRBV27 to TRBJ2-2; no firm D call. Germline V gene sequence: CDR1 MNHEY, CDR2 SMNVEV (reference sequence). The CDR3 spans 13 residues. Trimming took 3 bases from V and 1 from J, leaving 3 bases between them. CDR3 nucleotides: TGTGCCAGCAGTTTCGGGAACACCGGGGAGCTGTTTTTT. Its protein product is CASSFGNTGELFF.

The sample holds one count of this clone. The genes are TRBV6-5 and TRBJ2-1; unclear D gene. The CDR3 contains 13 residues. Germline V gene data show CDR1 as MNHEY and CDR2 as SVGAGI. V lost 2 bases and J lost 4, with 6 bases in between. DNA for the CDR3: TGTGCCAGCAGTTACGGGGATTACAATGAGCAGTTCTTC. The encoded protein is CASSYGDYNEQFF.

The V call is TRBV15, the J call TRBJ2-1; tentatively, D is TRBD2 (6 bases). V was shortened by 0 bases and J by 4 bases, with 10 bases between the two germline ends. Germline V gene data show CDR1 as LNHNV and CDR2 as YYDKDF (reference sequence). This CDR3 contains 15 residues. CDR3 residues: CATSRDLGGYNEQFF. The CDR3 nucleotides are TGTGCCACCAGCAGAGATTTGGGGGGTTACAATGAGCAGTTCTTC.

The V call is TRBV5-1, the J call TRBJ1-1; D not resolved. V lost 7 bases to trimming and J lost 5 bases, with 15 bases between them. The CDR3 has 13 residues. Germline values: CDR1 SGHRS, CDR2 YFSETQ. The chain's CDR3 is CASAWGGKTEAFF. The DNA of the CDR3 is TGCGCCAGCGCTTGGGGAGGTAAGACTGAAGCTTTCTTT.

V gene TRBV5-1 combines with J gene TRBJ1-2; D may be TRBD1 (6 bases). CDR1 is SGHRS and CDR2 is YFSETQ in the germline V gene. The CDR3 is 14 residues long. Trimming shortened V by 4 bases and J by 8 bases, and 18 bases separated the two germline ends. The DNA of the CDR3 is TGCGCCAGCAGCATTCGACAGGCAAGGGACGGCTACACCTTC. Residues: CASSIRQARDGYTF.

The V and J genes are TRBV27 and TRBJ1-1; possible D gene TRBD1, 5 bases. Germline V lookup: CDR1 MNHEY, CDR2 SMNVEV (reference sequence). V lost 1 base and J lost 12, with 12 bases in between. The CDR3 is made up of 12 amino acids. DNA of the CDR3: TGTGCCAGCAGTTTATGGCGGGGGGAGACTTTCTTT. Its protein product is CASSLWRGETFF.

The chain has TRBV12-3 or TRBV12-4 and TRBJ1-2, with TRBD1 identical over 9 bases. V lost 11 bases and J lost 8; bases outside the gene matches: 12. The CDR3 length is 13 residues. The CDR3 sequence: CALVGGTGKGYTF. In DNA, the CDR3 is TGTGCCTTAGTTGGTGGGACAGGGAAAGGCTACACCTTC.

This clone was counted a few times. V gene TRBV25-1 combines with J gene TRBJ2-7; possibly TRBD1 or TRBD2 for D (5 bases each). The CDR3 extends over 17 amino acids. Germline CDR1 reads MGHDK; CDR2 reads SYGVNS. V lost 7 bases to trimming and J lost 9 bases, with 31 bases between them. In DNA form, the CDR3 reads TGTGCCAGCACCCCCGGGGCGTTGAGGGCTGGGGTCGCGAGGCAGTACTTC. Its protein product is CASTPGALRAGVARQYF.

V gene TRBV6-5 combines with J gene TRBJ1-2; 10 bases align to TRBD1. The V and J ends lost 7 bases and 5 bases, in that order; junction bases with no gene match: 4. CDR1 and CDR2 (germline): MNHEY, SVGAGI. The CDR3 consists of 13 residues. The CDR3 DNA reads as TGTGCCAGCACCAGGGACAGGGGTTATGGCTACACCTTC. It codes for CASTRDRGYGYTF.

Points on this clone: This same CDR3 is encoded by further DNA sequences in the sample. CDR3 nucleotide sequence: TGTGCCAGCAGCCCCGCTGGAGGGAACACCGGGGAGCTGTTTTTT. Residues: CASSPAGGNTGELFF. The chain is built from TRBV7-9 and TRBJ2-2; D possibly corresponds to TRBD2 (5 bases). CDR3 length: 15 amino acids. Trimming pared 5 bases from V and 1 base from J, leaving 11 bases between. CDR1 is SEHNR, CDR2 FQNEAQ, per germline (reference sequence).

This clone turned up a few times. The V gene is TRBV6-6, the J gene TRBJ1-5; 8 nucleotides match TRBD1. Germline V gene lookup returns CDR1 MNHNY and CDR2 SVGAGI (reference sequence). The length of the CDR3 is 17 residues. The junction had 10 bases not matched to a gene; V was cut back by 5 bases and J by 1 base. CDR3: CASSPLGTGGSNQPQHF. The CDR3 DNA is TGTGCCAGCAGTCCCCTGGGAACAGGGGGGAGCAATCAGCCCCAGCATTTT.

The chain recombines TRBV4-3 with TRBJ1-2, with unresolved D. In germline, CDR1 is LGHNA, CDR2 YSLEER. The CDR3 totals 12 residues. V lost 3 bases, J lost 1 base, and 3 bases lay in between. In DNA form, the CDR3 reads TGCGCCAGCAGCCACGTTAACTATGGCTACACCTTC. This encodes CASSHVNYGYTF.